These 9 T cell receptor beta chains came from one sample sequenced in a study of CD8 T cells in ankylosing spondylitis. Study-level results: Blood of patients with ankylosing spondylitis appeared to be characterized by a TCR beta motif of several highly homologous variants.

These receptors are not linked to any known antigen. TCRdb recomputed calls from the 5' RACE reads with MiXCR, one row per CDR3 protein. The table lists about 750,000 distinct CDR3 sequences, 15% to 20% of them singletons. Material for sequencing was blood, either unsorted or a sorted T cell fraction (not recorded which). These receptors came from a male donor with ankylosing spondylitis.

This chain uses TRBV5-1 with TRBJ2-5; no reliable D call. CDR1 SGHRS and CDR2 YFSETQ come from the germline V gene. The V end lost 7 bases, the J end lost 3 bases, and 16 bases lay between the germline ends. The CDR3 has 14 amino acids. In nucleotides, the CDR3 is TGCGCCAGCGCGGCAGTAACATCGGAAGAGACCCAGTACTTC. As protein: CASAAVTSEETQYF.

The chain employs TRBV12-3 or TRBV12-4 and TRBJ1-1; weak D call: TRBD1 (6 bases). The CDR3 loop spans 11 amino acids. V was pared by 5 bases and J by 8 bases, with 9 bases between. The CDR3 DNA is TGTGCCAGCAGTAAGGGGGAGGAAGCTTTCTTT. Its protein is CASSKGEEAFF.

This chain uses TRBV18 with TRBJ2-1; D remains unclear. Trimming took 5 bases from V and 6 from J, leaving 20 bases between them. The CDR3 runs 16 residues. The germline V gene encodes CDR1 KGHSH and CDR2 LQKENI. CDR3: CASSNLGAEWGNEQFF. For the CDR3, the DNA is TGTGCCAGCTCAAATCTAGGTGCGGAATGGGGCAATGAGCAGTTCTTC. Combining the CDR3 with reference TRBV18 and TRBJ2-1 gives the whole variable domain NAGVMQNPRHLVRRRGQEARLRCSPMKGHSHVYWYRQLPEEGLKFMVYLQKENIIDESGMPKERFSAEFPKEGPSILRIQQVVRGDSAAYFCASSNLGAEWGNEQFFGPGTRLTVL.

This clonotype was found a few times. This chain joins TRBV27 and TRBJ1-3; D not resolved. The length of the CDR3 is 17 residues. Trimming left V 5 bases short and J 0 bases short, with 17 bases between. The V gene's germline CDR1 is MNHEY and CDR2 SMNVEV (reference sequence). DNA of the CDR3: TGTGCCAGCAGTGCCAGGACGAACCTCGCCTCTGGAAACACCATATATTTT. This sequence encodes CASSARTNLASGNTIYF.

CDR3 amino acids: CATSDPRDANTGELFF. The CDR3 DNA is TGTGCCACCAGTGATCCACGGGACGCCAACACCGGGGAGCTGTTTTTT. This sequence joins TRBV24-1 and TRBJ2-2, with D perhaps assigned TRBD1 or TRBD2 (5 bases each). The CDR3 is 16 amino acids. Germline lookup yields CDR1 KGHDR and CDR2 SFDVKD. V shed 3 bases and J shed 2 bases, with 12 bases lying between them.

The V and J genes are TRBV5-1 and TRBJ1-1; no firm D call. Per germline, CDR1 SGHRS and CDR2 YFSETQ. V lost 4 bases and J lost 1, with 14 bases in between. CDR3 length equals 15 residues. The CDR3 is CASSLIPAQNTEAFF. The CDR3 DNA is TGCGCCAGCAGCCTTATACCCGCTCAGAACACTGAAGCTTTCTTT.

In this sample, this clonotype turned up many times. The V and J genes are TRBV12-3 or TRBV12-4 and TRBJ2-1, with 9 bases aligning to TRBD1. Germline trimming cut 0 bases from V and 4 bases from J; bases unmatched to any gene: 1. CDR3 length: 15 amino acids. The CDR3 coding sequence is TGTGCCAGCAGTTTAGCCGGGACAGGGTACAATGAGCAGTTCTTC. It encodes CASSLAGTGYNEQFF.

The genes are TRBV5-6 and TRBJ2-5; the D is unclear. The germline CDR1 and CDR2 sequences are SGHDT and YYEEEE. The CDR3 length is 12 residues. Trimming shortened V by 2 bases and J by 4 bases, and 6 bases separated the two germline ends. In DNA form, the CDR3 reads TGTGCCAGCAGCTTTAACGTAGAGACCCAGTACTTC. As protein: CASSFNVETQYF.

CDR3 coding DNA: TGCAGTGCTAGCGGCAGAACCTACGAGCAGTACTTC. It translates to CSASGRTYEQYF. The V gene is TRBV20-1, the J gene TRBJ2-7; the D is unclear. V shed 3 bases and J shed 2 bases, with 8 bases lying between them. The CDR3 covers 12 residues. Germline values: CDR1 DFQATT, CDR2 SNEGSKA (reference sequence).